The 5 T cell receptor beta chains below were found in one sample sequenced in a study of neurological immune-mediated disorders. TCRdb reanalysed the 5' RACE reads using MiXCR and keeps one entry per CDR3 protein. The profile shows around 70,000 distinct CDR3 sequences, 4% to 6% of them singletons. The sequenced sample was PBMCs. All receptors come from a young woman with multiple sclerosis.

The rearrangement uses TRBV27 and TRBJ2-3, with TRBD2 matching 8 bases. CDR1 MNHEY and CDR2 SMNVEV come from the germline V gene (reference sequence). This CDR3 has 15 residues. The junction had 6 bases not matched to a gene; V was cut back by 0 bases and J by 7 bases. For the CDR3, the DNA is TGTGCCAGCAGTTTATCCGGGGGGGCTATGAATACGCAGTATTTT. Encoded protein: CASSLSGGAMNTQYF.

This clonotype was detected ten times or more. V gene TRBV3-1 combines with J gene TRBJ1-1, with D unresolved. CDR1 is LGHDT and CDR2 is YNNKEL in the germline V gene (reference sequence). The CDR3 totals 12 residues. V dropped 6 bases and J dropped 6 bases, with 11 bases sitting between them. CDR3 residues: CASRHKGPEAFF. The CDR3 DNA reads TGTGCCAGCAGACACAAGGGCCCTGAAGCTTTCTTT.

Many counts were recorded for this clonotype. The V gene is TRBV5-1, the J gene TRBJ2-2; D possibly corresponds to TRBD1 (5 bases). CDR1 SGHRS and CDR2 YFSETQ come from the germline V gene. This CDR3 spans 15 amino acids. Deletions cut 1 base from V and 6 bases from J, with 13 bases between. DNA for the CDR3: TGCGCCAGCAGCTTGCGGCAGGGTAACGCCGGGGAGCTGTTTTTT. This gives the protein CASSLRQGNAGELFF.

About this clonotype: This sequence may be a read error, since a much larger clone differs from it by one base. DNA for the CDR3: TGTGCCAGCTCAACCTGGGATGAGCAGTTCTTC. It encodes CASSTWDEQFF. The V gene is TRBV18, the J gene TRBJ2-1; D remains ambiguous. The CDR3 sequence is 11 residues long. Germline CDR1 and CDR2: KGHSH and LQKENI. V lost 5 bases to trimming and J lost 8 bases, with 7 bases between them.

This sequence joins TRBV5-5 and TRBJ2-1, with a tentative D call TRBD1 (5 bases). Trimming left V 2 bases short and J 2 bases short, with 17 bases between. Germline values: CDR1 SGHKS, CDR2 YYEKEE (reference sequence). This CDR3 contains 17 residues. In DNA form, the CDR3 reads TGTGCCAGCAGCTTTCCAAAGGGTCAGGGTCCCTACAATGAGCAGTTCTTC. Amino acids: CASSFPKGQGPYNEQFF. The whole variable domain, filled in from reference TRBV5-5 and TRBJ2-1, reads DAGVTQSPTHLIKTRGQQVTLRCSPISGHKSVSWYQQVLGQGPQFIFQYYEKEERGRGNFPDRFSARQFPNYSSELNVNALLLGDSALYLCASSFPKGQGPYNEQFFGPGTRLTVL.